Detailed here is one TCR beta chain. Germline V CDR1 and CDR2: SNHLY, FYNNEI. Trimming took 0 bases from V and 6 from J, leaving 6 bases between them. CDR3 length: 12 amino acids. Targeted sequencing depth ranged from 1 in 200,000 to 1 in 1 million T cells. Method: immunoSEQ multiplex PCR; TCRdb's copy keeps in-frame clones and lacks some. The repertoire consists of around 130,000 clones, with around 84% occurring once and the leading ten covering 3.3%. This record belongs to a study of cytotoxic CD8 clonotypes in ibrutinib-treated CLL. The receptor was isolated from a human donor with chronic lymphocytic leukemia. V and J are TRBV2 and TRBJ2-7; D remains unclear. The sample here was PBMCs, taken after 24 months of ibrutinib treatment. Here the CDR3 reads CASSEAPSEQYF. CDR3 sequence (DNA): TGTGCCAGCAGTGAAGCGCCCTCCGAGCAGTACTTC. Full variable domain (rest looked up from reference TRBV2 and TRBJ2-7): EPEVTQTPSHQVTQMGQEVILRCVPISNHLYFYWYRQILGQKVEFLVSFYNNEISEKSEIFDDQFSVERPDGSNFTLKIRSTKLEDSAMYFCASSEAPSEQYFGPGTRLTVT.